The 19 T cell receptor beta chains below come from one sample, sequenced in a study of blood T cell repertoires in COVID-19. This table comes from immunoSEQ multiplex PCR, and its TCRdb copy is limited to in-frame clones, with some not included. The sample yields some 390,000 clones, around nine tenths seen once. The material sequenced was peripheral blood. Receptors were obtained from a woman aged 40 to 49 with COVID-19, enrolled during active disease.

This chain connects TRBV2 to TRBJ1-2; TRBD1 matches 7 bases. The germline CDR1 and CDR2 sequences are SNHLY and FYNNEI. This CDR3 region has 15 residues. The V gene end was trimmed by 1 base and the J gene end by 8 bases; junction bases not matched to a gene: 10. The CDR3 loop reads CASSEDLDRVEGYTF. CDR3 DNA: TGTGCCAGCAGTGAAGATCTAGACAGGGTCGAAGGCTACACCTTC.

The V call is TRBV29-1, the J call TRBJ1-1; no reliable D call. Germline CDR1 is SQVTM and CDR2 is ANQGSEA. This CDR3 spans 12 amino acids. V lost 1 base, J lost 2 bases, and 5 bases lay in between. CDR3 coding DNA: TGCAGCGTTGAAGTTGGCAACACTGAAGCTTTCTTT. Protein sequence: CSVEVGNTEAFF.

This chain links TRBV7-2 with TRBJ2-1; 7 positions agree with TRBD2. The CDR3 is 17 amino acids. Trimming removed 1 base from V and 1 base from J; junction bases left unmatched: 7. Looked up from germline, CDR1 is SGHTA and CDR2 is FQGNSA. This CDR3 is CASSLGVGGRSYNEQFF. The CDR3 nucleotides read TGTGCCAGCAGCTTAGGGGTTGGCGGGAGATCCTACAATGAGCAGTTCTTC.

The V call is TRBV19, the J call TRBJ1-6; D is perhaps TRBD1 (6 bases). CDR1 and CDR2 from the germline V gene are LNHDA and SQIVND (reference sequence). The CDR3 covers 15 residues. V was cut by 5 bases and J by 6 bases, with 14 bases left in between. In DNA, the CDR3 is TGTGCCAGTAGTCCCACAGGGATAGGTAATTCACCCCTCCACTTT. It is translated as CASSPTGIGNSPLHF.

This clone was found many times. The gene calls are TRBV6-4 and TRBJ2-1; 8 positions match TRBD2. CDR1 and CDR2 (germline): MRHNA, SNTAGT. Trimming cost V 3 bases and J 6 bases; bases outside gene matches: 7. The CDR3 is 15 amino acids. The CDR3 DNA reads TGTGCCAGCAGTGAAGGGACTAGAGTTTCCAATGAGCAGTTCTTC. Its protein is CASSEGTRVSNEQFF.

This chain joins TRBV2 and TRBJ1-5; TRBD1 aligns across 7 bases. V shed 3 bases and J 0 bases; nucleotides not matched to a gene: 8. CDR3 length: 17 residues. Germline CDR1 reads SNHLY; CDR2 reads FYNNEI. CDR3 DNA: TGTGCCAGCAGTGAGTATACAGGGGCCGTTAGCAATCAGCCCCAGCATTTT. Its protein is CASSEYTGAVSNQPQHF.

This clone was recorded only once. CDR3 residues: CASNWAGQVVNSNQPQHF. The CDR3 DNA sequence: TGTGCCAGCAACTGGGCGGGACAGGTCGTCAATAGCAATCAGCCCCAGCATTTT. The gene calls are TRBV7-9 and TRBJ1-5; 8 bases align to TRBD1. Germline CDR1 reads SEHNR; CDR2 reads FQNEAQ (reference sequence). This CDR3 contains 18 residues. The V segment lost 7 bases and the J segment 0 bases; nucleotides outside the gene matches: 14.

J is TRBJ2-4 and V is TRBV3-1 (or the pseudogene TRBV3-2); D gene unclear. V dropped 0 bases and J dropped 1 base, with 7 bases sitting between them. The V gene's germline CDR1 is LGHDT and CDR2 YNNKEL (reference sequence). The CDR3 runs 15 residues. CDR3 DNA: TGTGCCAGCAGCCAAGATTTCCGGGCCAAAAACATTCAGTACTTC. It translates to CASSQDFRAKNIQYF.

This clone has more than one count but fewer than ten. The gene calls are TRBV11-3 and TRBJ2-1, with D maybe TRBD2 (6 bases). The CDR3 sequence is 13 residues long. Germline CDR1 and CDR2: SGHNT and YENEEA. V shed 3 bases and J shed 10 bases, with 13 bases lying between them. The CDR3 bases are TGTGCCAGCAGCTTGTCGGGGAGGAGGGAGCAGTTCTTC. This codes for CASSLSGRREQFF.

The table lists this clone with a count of one. The chain couples TRBV4-2 to TRBJ2-3, with D tentatively TRBD2 (7 bases). Germline CDR1 reads LGHNA; CDR2 reads YNFKEQ. V was trimmed by 0 bases and J by 4 bases, leaving 14 bases between them. This CDR3 comprises 16 residues. CDR3 coding DNA: TGTGCCAGCAGCCAAGATCCTGGCGGGGGCCCAGATACGCAGTATTTT. It translates to CASSQDPGGGPDTQYF.

The genes are TRBV4-3 and TRBJ1-5; D is unclear. V gave up 2 bases and J gave up 3 bases, with 5 bases separating them. The CDR3 contains 13 residues. Germline values: CDR1 LGHNA, CDR2 YSLEER. Written as DNA, the CDR3 is TGCGCCAGCAGCCAAAATATCAATCAGCCCCAGCATTTT. It is translated as CASSQNINQPQHF.

This chain connects TRBV5-5 to TRBJ2-3, with D hard to call. The germline CDR1 and CDR2 sequences are SGHKS and YYEKEE (reference sequence). This CDR3 spans 14 amino acids. Trimming pared 0 bases from V and 2 bases from J, leaving 7 bases between. The CDR3 protein is CASSLGPNTDTQYF. The CDR3 DNA reads as TGTGCCAGCAGCTTGGGCCCTAACACAGATACGCAGTATTTT.

The rearrangement links TRBV18 to TRBJ1-3; D is possibly TRBD1 (5 bases). The CDR3 length is 16 residues. From germline, CDR1 is KGHSH and CDR2 LQKENI. V lost 2 bases to trimming and J lost 0 bases, with 11 bases between them. CDR3 region: CASSPRDSRSGNTIYF. As DNA, the CDR3 is TGTGCCAGCTCACCAAGGGACTCCCGCTCTGGAAACACCATATATTTT.

This chain links TRBV5-6 with TRBJ1-5, with D possibly TRBD1 on 6 matching bases. The CDR3 length is 16 residues. V gave up 1 base and J gave up 0 bases, with 11 bases separating them. Germline CDR1 reads SGHDT; CDR2 reads YYEEEE. DNA for the CDR3: TGTGCCAGCAGCTTGCGGGGGGCCTATAGCAATCAGCCCCAGCATTTT. Translation gives CASSLRGAYSNQPQHF.

The chain joins TRBV25-1 to TRBJ2-7; D uncertain. The V end was cut by 1 base, the J end by 5 bases, with 12 bases between. This CDR3 has 14 amino acids. From germline, CDR1 is MGHDK and CDR2 SYGVNS. The CDR3 is CASSESHRLDEQYF. CDR3 nucleotide sequence: TGTGCCAGCAGTGAATCCCACCGGTTGGACGAGCAGTACTTC.

The chain couples TRBV27 to TRBJ2-7, with 12 bases aligning to TRBD1. This CDR3 is built from 13 residues. Germline lookup yields CDR1 MNHEY and CDR2 SMNVEV (reference sequence). J lost 4 bases, V lost 6 bases, and 1 base had no gene match. The CDR3 spells CASRGQGAYEQYF. The DNA for the CDR3 is TGTGCCAGCAGGGGACAGGGGGCTTACGAGCAGTACTTC.

The genes are TRBV6-1 and TRBJ1-5, with D hard to call. CDR1 is MNHNS, CDR2 SASEGT, per germline. The CDR3 loop spans 12 amino acids. Trimming removed 3 bases at V and 6 bases at J, with 6 bases between. In DNA, the CDR3 is TGTGCCAGCAGTGAGCCGGTTCAGCCCCAGCATTTT. This codes for CASSEPVQPQHF.

The genes are TRBV11-3 and TRBJ2-2; D gene ambiguous. There are 13 residues in the CDR3. V lost 1 base and J 4 bases, leaving 4 bases between the germline ends. Germline V gives CDR1 SGHNT, CDR2 YENEEA. CDR3 amino acids: CASSLAGTGELFF. CDR3 coding DNA: TGTGCCAGCAGCTTAGCGGGCACCGGGGAGCTGTTTTTT. Full variable domain (outside the CDR3, taken from reference TRBV11-3 and TRBJ2-2): EAGVVQSPRYKIIEKKQPVAFWCNPISGHNTLYWYLQNLGQGPELLIRYENEEAVDDSQLPKDRFSAERLKGVDSTLKIQPAELGDSAVYLCASSLAGTGELFFGEGSRLTVL.

The V call is TRBV9, the J call TRBJ2-5, with D perhaps TRBD1 (6 bases). Per the germline V gene, CDR1 is SGDLS and CDR2 is YYNGEE. The CDR3 has 14 residues. The V end lost 3 bases, the J end lost 4 bases, and 13 bases lay between the germline ends. Written as DNA, the CDR3 is TGTGCCAGCAGCGCGACAGGAGGTGGAGAGACCCAGTACTTC. Translating it yields CASSATGGGETQYF.